This entry is about one T cell receptor (beta chain). Its antigen target is currently unknown. Qualities for individual bases were not recorded, and no much larger clone is one base off. The protocol used for the library was 5' RACE. Sequenced on an Illumina HiSeq 2500. A second PCR of about 7 to 12 cycles was run with a J-beta primer mix and a sample-barcoded 5' primer. A template-switch 5' adaptor carrying 12 random nucleotides introduced a unique molecular identifier onto each TCR beta cDNA molecule. Each sample yielded at least 3 million CDR3-containing paired-end reads. First-strand cDNA synthesis was performed from all RNA using the Mint cDNA synthesis kit, with priming by a TRBC-specific oligonucleotide. Following uracil-DNA glycosylase treatment, all cDNA underwent a first 18-cycle PCR with the universal primers M1SS and BC2_uni_R. Per the authors' processing: For normalization, 1 million high-quality reads, each with a distinct molecular identifier, were randomly selected from each sample. Reads with shared molecular identifiers were discarded instead of being binned into consensus sequences. MiTCR, set to a Q25 quality threshold and the strictest error-elimination algorithm, was used for CDR3 identification, clonotype clustering and error correction. Lower-bound total TCR beta diversity was estimated with a nonparametric unseen species model using Euler transformation. In-frame beta chains were kept once TCRdb had trimmed the public reads at Q25 with fastp and called clones with MiXCR. Every CDR3 protein is listed once, alongside the most common genes and DNA of its rows. The V and J calls were determined by TCRdb, not by the authors. The sample table lists 600,000 or so distinct CDR3 sequences, roughly 21% of them with a count of one. The ten largest clones represent under 4% of the sample.

This record comes from a study of blood T cells in healthy people across ages (dated by TCRdb to between 2014 and 2017). With respect to the entire study: In model experiments, template switching captured roughly one uniquely barcoded TCR beta cDNA molecule for every two T cells. Age-related changes in TCR beta repertoire diversity were measured in the study by deep sequencing normalized with unique cDNA molecular identifiers. Two additional independent replicas of 1 million unique cDNA reads from the same blood draw were analyzed for two donors (one aged 18 to 30 and one aged 80 or older). To avoid experimental bias, donors of different ages were spread randomly across the sequencing lanes. The donors were divided into four age groups: young (average approximately 16 years), middle-aged (approximately 42), aged (roughly 60) and long-lived (roughly 88).

The CDR1 and CDR2 encoded by the germline V gene are MDHEN and SYDVKM. V sheds 5 bases and J sheds 1 base, leaving 12 bases between their ends. The CDR3, from cysteine to phenylalanine, totals 14 residues. Of the read, only the CDR3 DNA is kept; its 42 bases are in frame from base 1. On the study overall, not on this receptor specifically: Observed TCR beta diversity correlated strongly with the percentage of naive T cells measured by flow cytometry. Because profiling used bulk unsorted PBMCs, naive and antigen-experienced compartments could not be compared conclusively. Compared with the aged group, the long-lived group had more naive CD4+ T cells, fewer expanded clones and increased TCR diversity, suggesting age selection. As age increased, observed TCR beta diversity per million T cells dropped in a roughly linear way, and a significant reduction was already evident by age 40. Donor CMV infection status was unknown, potentially confounding age-related changes in expanded clonotypes. Estimates of total diversity from one million sequenced T cells were regarded as lower bounds and underestimates.

The donors were 40 or so Caucasian individuals from Russia, aged roughly 6 to 100 years, who were systemically healthy. Approximately 10 milliliters of peripheral blood were collected from each donor into EDTA-treated Vacutainer tubes. Ficoll-Paque density-gradient centrifugation was used to isolate PBMCs, with at least 6 million obtained per sample. Total RNA was extracted from PBMCs with Trizol reagent, with at least 5 micrograms obtained per sample. Naive CD45RAhigh/CD27high T cell percentages were measured by flow cytometry on a PBMC aliquot from every donor. This TCR was sampled from a man between 65 and 80 years old in good health. Sequencing was performed on blood. The sequence is built from TRBV28 and TRBJ2-7; the D gene is possibly TRBD2, with 5 bases matching. The encoded CDR3 is CASSETIHSYEQYF. The bases read TGTGCCAGCAGTGAGACTATCCATTCCTACGAGCAGTACTTC.